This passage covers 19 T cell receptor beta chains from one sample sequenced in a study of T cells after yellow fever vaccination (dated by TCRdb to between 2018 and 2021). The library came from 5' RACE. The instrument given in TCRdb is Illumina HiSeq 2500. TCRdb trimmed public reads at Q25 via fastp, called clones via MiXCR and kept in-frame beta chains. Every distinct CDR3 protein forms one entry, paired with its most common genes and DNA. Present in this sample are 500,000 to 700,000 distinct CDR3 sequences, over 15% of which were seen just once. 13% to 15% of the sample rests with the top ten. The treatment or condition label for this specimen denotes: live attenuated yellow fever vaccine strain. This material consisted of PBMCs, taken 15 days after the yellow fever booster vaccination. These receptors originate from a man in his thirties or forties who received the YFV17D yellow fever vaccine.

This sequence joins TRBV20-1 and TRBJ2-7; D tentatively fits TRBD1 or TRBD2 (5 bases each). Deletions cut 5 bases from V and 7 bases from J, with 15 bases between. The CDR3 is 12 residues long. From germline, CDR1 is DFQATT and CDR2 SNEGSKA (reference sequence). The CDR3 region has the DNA TGCAGTGCTTGGACTGGAGCAGGGGAGCAGTACTTC. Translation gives CSAWTGAGEQYF.

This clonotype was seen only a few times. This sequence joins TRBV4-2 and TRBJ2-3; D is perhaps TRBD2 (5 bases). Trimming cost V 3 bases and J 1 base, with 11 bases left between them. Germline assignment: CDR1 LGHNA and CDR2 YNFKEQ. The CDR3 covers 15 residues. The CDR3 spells CASSQQLAGTDTQYF. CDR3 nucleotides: TGTGCCAGCAGCCAGCAGCTAGCTGGCACAGATACGCAGTATTTT.

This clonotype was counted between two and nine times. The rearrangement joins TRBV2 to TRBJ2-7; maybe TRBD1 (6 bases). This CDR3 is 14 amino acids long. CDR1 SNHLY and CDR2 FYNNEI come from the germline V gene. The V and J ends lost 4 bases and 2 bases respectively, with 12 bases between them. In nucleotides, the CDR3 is TGTGCCAGCAGTGTCGAAGGGGGTGCCTACGAGCAGTACTTC. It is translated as CASSVEGGAYEQYF.

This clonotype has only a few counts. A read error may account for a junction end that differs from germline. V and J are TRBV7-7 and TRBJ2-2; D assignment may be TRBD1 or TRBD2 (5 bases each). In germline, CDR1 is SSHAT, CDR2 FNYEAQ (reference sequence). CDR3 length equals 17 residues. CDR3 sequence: CASSSLPGTENTGELFF. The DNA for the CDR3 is TGTGCTAGCAGCTCCCTCCCGGGGACCGAGAACACCGGGGAGCTGTTTTTT.

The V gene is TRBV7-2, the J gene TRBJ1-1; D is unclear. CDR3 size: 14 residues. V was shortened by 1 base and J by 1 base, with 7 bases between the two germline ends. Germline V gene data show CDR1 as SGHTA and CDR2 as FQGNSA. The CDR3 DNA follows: TGTGCCAGCAGCTTAGAGGCTCGGAACACTGAAGCTTTCTTT. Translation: CASSLEARNTEAFF. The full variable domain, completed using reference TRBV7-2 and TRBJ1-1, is GAGVSQSPSNKVTEKGKDVELRCDPISGHTALYWYRQSLGQGLEFLIYFQGNSAPDKSGLPSDRFSAERTGGSVSTLTIQRTQQEDSAVYLCASSLEARNTEAFFGQGTRLTVV.

The CDR3 DNA reads TGCAGTGCTCTCCGGGACAAGTACTACGAGCAGTACTTC. The encoded protein is CSALRDKYYEQYF. The chain recombines TRBV20-1 with TRBJ2-7; D might be TRBD1 (6 bases). There are 13 residues in the CDR3. Germline V lookup: CDR1 DFQATT, CDR2 SNEGSKA (reference sequence). Trimming removed 5 bases from V and 3 bases from J, with 14 bases in between.

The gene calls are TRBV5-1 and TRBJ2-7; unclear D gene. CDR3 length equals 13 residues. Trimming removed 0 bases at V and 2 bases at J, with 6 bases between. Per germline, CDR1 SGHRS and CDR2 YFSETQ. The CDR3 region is CASSLGVPYEQYF. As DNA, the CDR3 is TGCGCCAGCAGCTTGGGAGTCCCCTACGAGCAGTACTTC.

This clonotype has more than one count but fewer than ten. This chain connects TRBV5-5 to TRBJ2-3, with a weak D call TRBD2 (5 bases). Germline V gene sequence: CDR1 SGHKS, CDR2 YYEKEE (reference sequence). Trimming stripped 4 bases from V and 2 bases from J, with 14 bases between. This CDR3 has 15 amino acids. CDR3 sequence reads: CASSPGLQPTDTQYF. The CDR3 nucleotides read TGTGCCAGCAGCCCAGGACTCCAGCCCACAGATACGCAGTATTTT.

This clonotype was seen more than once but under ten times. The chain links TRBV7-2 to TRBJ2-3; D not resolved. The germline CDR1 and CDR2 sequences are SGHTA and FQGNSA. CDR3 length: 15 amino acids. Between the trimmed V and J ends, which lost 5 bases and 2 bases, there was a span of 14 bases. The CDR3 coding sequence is TGTGCCAGCAGCCCCTCGGGCGGTCTCACAGATACGCAGTATTTT. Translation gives CASSPSGGLTDTQYF.

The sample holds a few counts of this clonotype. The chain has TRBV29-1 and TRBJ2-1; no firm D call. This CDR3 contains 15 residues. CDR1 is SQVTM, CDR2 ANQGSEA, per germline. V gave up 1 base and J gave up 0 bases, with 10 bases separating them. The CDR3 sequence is CSVEGQTSSYNEQFF. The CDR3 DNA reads TGCAGCGTTGAAGGTCAGACGAGCTCCTACAATGAGCAGTTCTTC.

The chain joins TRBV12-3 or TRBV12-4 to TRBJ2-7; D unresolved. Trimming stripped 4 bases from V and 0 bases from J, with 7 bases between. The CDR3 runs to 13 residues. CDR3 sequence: CASSYQASYEQYF. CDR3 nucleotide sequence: TGTGCCAGCAGTTACCAGGCCTCCTACGAGCAGTACTTC.

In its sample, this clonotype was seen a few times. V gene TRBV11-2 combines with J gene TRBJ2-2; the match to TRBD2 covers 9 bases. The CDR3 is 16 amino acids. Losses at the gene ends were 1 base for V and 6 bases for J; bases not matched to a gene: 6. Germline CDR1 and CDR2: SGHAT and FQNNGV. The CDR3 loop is CASSLALGLAAGELFF. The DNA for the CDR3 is TGTGCCAGCAGCTTAGCCCTGGGACTAGCCGCCGGGGAGCTGTTTTTT.

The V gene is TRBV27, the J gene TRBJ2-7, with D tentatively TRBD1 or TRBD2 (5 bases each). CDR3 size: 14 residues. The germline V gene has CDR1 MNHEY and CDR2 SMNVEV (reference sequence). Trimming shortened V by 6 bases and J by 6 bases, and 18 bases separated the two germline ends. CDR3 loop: CASSRSGTRSEQYF. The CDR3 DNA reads TGTGCCAGCAGCCGCTCCGGGACGCGCTCCGAGCAGTACTTC.

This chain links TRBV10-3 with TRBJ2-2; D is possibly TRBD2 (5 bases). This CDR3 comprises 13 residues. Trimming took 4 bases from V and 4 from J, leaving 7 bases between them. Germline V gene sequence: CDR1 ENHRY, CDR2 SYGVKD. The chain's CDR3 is CAISASSTGELFF. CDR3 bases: TGTGCCATCAGTGCTAGCAGCACCGGGGAGCTGTTTTTT.

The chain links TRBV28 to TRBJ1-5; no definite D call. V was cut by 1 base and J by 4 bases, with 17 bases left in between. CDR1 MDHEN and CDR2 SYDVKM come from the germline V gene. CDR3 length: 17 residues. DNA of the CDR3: TGTGCCAGCAGTTTATCTAGACAAGGAAAGTGGAATCAGCCCCAGCATTTT. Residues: CASSLSRQGKWNQPQHF.

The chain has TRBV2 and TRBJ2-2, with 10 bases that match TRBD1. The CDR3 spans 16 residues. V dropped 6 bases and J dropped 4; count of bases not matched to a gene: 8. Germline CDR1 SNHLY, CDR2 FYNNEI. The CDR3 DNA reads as TGTGCCAGCAGAGAGACCGGGACAGGGGCCACCGGGGAGCTGTTTTTT. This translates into CASRETGTGATGELFF. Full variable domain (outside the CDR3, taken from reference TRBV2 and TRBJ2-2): EPEVTQTPSHQVTQMGQEVILRCVPISNHLYFYWYRQILGQKVEFLVSFYNNEISEKSEIFDDQFSVERPDGSNFTLKIRSTKLEDSAMYFCASRETGTGATGELFFGEGSRLTVL.

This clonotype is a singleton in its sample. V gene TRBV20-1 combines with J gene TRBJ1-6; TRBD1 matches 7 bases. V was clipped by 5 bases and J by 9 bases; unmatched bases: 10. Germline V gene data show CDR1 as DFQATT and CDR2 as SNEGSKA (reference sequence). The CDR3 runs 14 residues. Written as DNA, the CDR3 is TGCAGTGCTTCCGACAGGGTGCCGGCTTCACCCCTCCACTTT. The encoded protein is CSASDRVPASPLHF.

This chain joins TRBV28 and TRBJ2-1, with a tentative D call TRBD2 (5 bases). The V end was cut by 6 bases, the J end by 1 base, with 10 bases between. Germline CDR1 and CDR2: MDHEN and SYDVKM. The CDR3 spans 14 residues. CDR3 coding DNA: TGTGCCAGCAGGGGCGGAGGTTCCTACAATGAGCAGTTCTTC. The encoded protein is CASRGGGSYNEQFF.

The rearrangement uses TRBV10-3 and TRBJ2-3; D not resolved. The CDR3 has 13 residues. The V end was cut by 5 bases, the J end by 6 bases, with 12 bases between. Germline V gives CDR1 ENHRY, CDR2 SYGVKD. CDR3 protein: CAISPAGGDTQYF. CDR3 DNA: TGTGCCATCAGTCCCGCCGGCGGTGATACGCAGTATTTT.